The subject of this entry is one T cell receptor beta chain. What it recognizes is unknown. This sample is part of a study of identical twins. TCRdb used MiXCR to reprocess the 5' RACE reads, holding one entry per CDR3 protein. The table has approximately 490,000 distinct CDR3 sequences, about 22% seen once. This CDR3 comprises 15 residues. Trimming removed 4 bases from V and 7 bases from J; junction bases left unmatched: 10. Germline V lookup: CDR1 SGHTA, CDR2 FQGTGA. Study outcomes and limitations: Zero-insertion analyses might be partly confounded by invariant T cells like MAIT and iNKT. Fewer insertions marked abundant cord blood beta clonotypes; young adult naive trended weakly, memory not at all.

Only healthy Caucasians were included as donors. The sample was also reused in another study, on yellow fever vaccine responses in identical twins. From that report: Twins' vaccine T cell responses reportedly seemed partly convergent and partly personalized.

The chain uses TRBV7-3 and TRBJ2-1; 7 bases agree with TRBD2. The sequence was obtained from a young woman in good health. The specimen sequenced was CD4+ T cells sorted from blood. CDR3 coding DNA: TGTGCCAGCAGCTCCGGACTAGTTTTGGAGAATGAGCAGTTCTTC. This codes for CASSSGLVLENEQFF.